These T cell receptor beta chains were read from a single sample in a study of technical replicates of blood from a handful of donors. Assay used: immunoSEQ multiplex PCR; TCRdb lists only in-frame clones, some missing. The table records approximately 81,000 clones, 90% to 97% of them present only once. Specimen: T cells isolated from PBMCs. The receptors were sampled from a human donor in good health. Each CDR3 is given with its conserved first and last residue. The order of the fields is clone size, D gene, J gene, V gene, CDR3 protein, CDR3 DNA. The D gene is left open where the match is weak. Part of the rows lack a size; the others show once, few, many or a class for expanded clones.

NA | NA | TRBJ2-1 | TRBV7-6 | CASSISYNEQFF | TGTGCCAGCAGCATCTCGTACAATGAGCAGTTCTTC
NA | NA | TRBJ1-1 | TRBV5-1 | CASRTKSENTEAFF | TGCGCCAGCAGGACAAAATCGGAGAACACTGAAGCTTTCTTT
NA | NA | TRBJ1-2 | TRBV11-2 | CASSSTRAGGGTYGYTF | TGTGCCAGCAGCTCTACCCGGGCCGGCGGGGGAACTTATGGCTACACCTTC
NA | TRBD1 | TRBJ2-7 | TRBV4-1 | CASSHVRGGQGSHEQYF | TGCGCCAGCAGCCACGTAAGAGGGGGACAGGGGTCCCACGAGCAGTACTTC
NA | TRBD1 | TRBJ2-6 | TRBV6-6 | CASTGTGGAGANVLTF | TGTGCCAGTACCGGGACAGGGGGCGCTGGGGCCAACGTCCTGACTTTC
NA | TRBD1 | TRBJ1-5 | TRBV5-8 | CASSNQQGYWEPQHF | TGTGCCAGCAGCAATCAACAGGGGTACTGGGAGCCCCAGCATTTT
NA | NA | TRBJ2-7 | TRBV5-4 | CASSFPGFYEQYF | TGTGCCAGCAGCTTCCCAGGATTCTACGAGCAGTACTTC
NA | TRBD1 | TRBJ2-2 | TRBV6-1 | CASGEPGGSGELFF | TGTGCCAGCGGAGAACCAGGGGGATCCGGGGAGCTGTTTTTT
NA | NA | TRBJ1-5 | TRBV2 | CASSDYGLQPQHF | TGTGCCAGCAGTGACTATGGGCTCCAGCCCCAGCATTTT
NA | NA | TRBJ1-2 | TRBV7-8 | CASRAGRFEGYTF | TGTGCCAGCAGGGCGGGGCGATTTGAGGGCTACACCTTC
NA | TRBD1 | TRBJ2-5 | TRBV4-1 | CASSLTGTGLFQETQYF | TGCGCCAGCAGCCTTACCGGGACAGGGTTATTCCAAGAGACCCAGTACTTC
NA | NA | TRBJ2-3 | TRBV5-6 | CASSLPRVALTDTQYF | TGTGCCAGCAGCTTGCCTAGAGTAGCGTTGACAGATACGCAGTATTTT
NA | NA | TRBJ1-1 | TRBV6-1 | CASVNFEASTEAFF | TGTGCCAGCGTAAATTTCGAGGCGAGTACTGAAGCTTTCTTT
NA | NA | TRBJ2-1 | TRBV6-5 | CASSTGIKYEQFF | TGTGCCAGCAGCACAGGTATTAAGTATGAGCAGTTCTTC
NA | TRBD1 | TRBJ2-7 | TRBV6-1 | CASTLDGTAIYEQYF | TGTGCCAGCACCCTAGATGGGACAGCTATTTACGAGCAGTACTTC
NA | TRBD2 | TRBJ2-2 | TRBV4-3 | CASSHPAGGWNTGELFF | TGCGCCAGCAGCCATCCAGCGGGAGGATGGAACACCGGGGAGCTGTTTTTT
NA | NA | TRBJ2-1 | TRBV5-6 | CASSLIGENEQFF | TGTGCCAGCAGCCTGATCGGGGAAAATGAGCAGTTCTTC
NA | TRBD1 | TRBJ2-3 | TRBV29-1 | CSVEQGIADTQYF | TGCAGCGTCGAACAGGGGATCGCAGATACGCAGTATTTT
NA | NA | TRBJ1-1 | TRBV30 | CAWNRNTEAFF | TGTGCCTGGAACAGGAACACTGAAGCTTTCTTT
NA | TRBD2 | TRBJ2-3 | TRBV7-9 | CASSLELAGLTDTQYF | TGTGCCAGCAGCTTAGAACTAGCGGGACTCACAGATACGCAGTATTTT
NA | NA | TRBJ2-5 | TRBV11-2 | CASSLVRGIGETQYF | TGTGCCAGCAGCTTAGTCCGGGGGATAGGGGAGACCCAGTACTTC
NA | TRBD1 | TRBJ1-3 | TRBV25-1 | CASSGPGQGLNTIYF | TGTGCCAGCAGTGGACCGGGACAGGGATTAAACACCATATATTTT
NA | NA | TRBJ1-2 | TRBV7-8 | CASSLGLYGYTF | TGTGCCAGCAGCCTGGGCCTCTATGGCTACACCTTC
NA | TRBD2 | TRBJ2-3 | TRBV5-1 | CASSSTSGGITDTQYF | TGCGCCAGCAGCTCGACTAGCGGGGGGATTACAGATACGCAGTATTTT
few | NA | TRBJ2-1 | TRBV7-2 | CASSLAPPQNEQFF | TGTGCCAGCAGCTTAGCGCCCCCACAGAATGAGCAGTTCTTC
NA | TRBD2 | TRBJ2-7 | TRBV27 | CASSLFAGGGYEQYF | TGTGCCAGCAGTTTATTTGCGGGAGGAGGCTACGAGCAGTACTTC
NA | NA | TRBJ2-5 | TRBV4-2 | CASSQAGGGRNQETQYF | TGTGCCAGCAGCCAAGCCGGGGGCGGGAGAAACCAAGAGACCCAGTACTTC
NA | NA | TRBJ2-7 | TRBV6-5 | CASGVYEQYF | TGTGCCAGCGGAGTTTACGAGCAGTACTTC
NA | TRBD2 | TRBJ2-7 | TRBV5-1 | CASSLSGLAGAKGIYEQYF | TGCGCCAGCAGCTTATCGGGACTAGCGGGAGCTAAAGGGATATACGAGCAGTACTTC
once | NA | TRBJ2-7 | TRBV4-1 | CASSQEASYSSYEQYF | TGCGCCAGCAGCCAAGAGGCCTCGTACAGCTCCTACGAGCAGTACTTC
NA | NA | TRBJ1-3 | TRBV21-1 | CASSKGREGRNTIYF | TGTGCCAGCAGCAAAGGGAGGGAAGGGAGAAACACCATATATTTT
NA | NA | TRBJ2-5 | TRBV6-1 | CASSEARVVETQYF | TGTGCCAGCAGTGAAGCTAGAGTGGTGGAGACCCAGTACTTC